This TCR beta chain was found in a study of T cells in Graves' hyperthyroidism and ophthalmopathy. Regions amplified from RNA transcripts were the TCR beta CDR3 regions. TCR CDR3 underwent first-round RT-PCR with the HTBI primer set. A single record per CDR3 protein comes from TCRdb applying MiXCR to the multiplex PCR reads. The table shows over 300,000 distinct CDR3 sequences, with roughly 14% occurring only once. For the diagnoses, clinical symptoms, serum thyroxine and TRAb, thyroid ultrasound and orbital computed tomography were used. Overall study findings and caveats: Ophthalmopathy onset followed model prediction by a median about six months.

A few counts support this clonotype. The antigen remains unidentified. The TCR originated in an older woman with Graves' hyperthyroidism. The sample was blood.

This CDR3 reads CATSVDSNEQFF. The CDR3, as DNA: TGTGCCACCAGTGTAGATAGCAATGAGCAGTTCTTC. The chain combines TRBV15 with TRBJ2-1, with D hard to call. The CDR3 has 12 amino acids. V lost 6 bases to trimming and J lost 6 bases, with 9 bases between them. Germline V lookup: CDR1 LNHNV, CDR2 YYDKDF (reference sequence).